This T cell receptor (beta chain) was documented in a study of cytomegalovirus exposure and HLA in healthy donors. V gave up 3 bases and J gave up 4 bases, with 13 bases separating them. The CDR3 consists of 14 residues. Germline assignment: CDR1 SGHRS and CDR2 YFSETQ. The PCR had 60 Vbeta and 13 Jbeta primers. Repertoires were generated with immunoSEQ multiplex PCR, while TCRdb's copy carries only in-frame clones and drops some. The sample table sets out 55,000 to 70,000 clones. Sequences were obtained from PBMCs. J is TRBJ1-2 and V is TRBV5-1; D not resolved. This sequence was found in a female donor in good health and CMV-seropositive. The CDR3 sequence is CASSSITTSYGYTF. Written as DNA, the CDR3 is TGCGCCAGCAGCTCCATAACTACTTCCTATGGCTACACCTTC.